Listed here are 25 T cell receptor beta chains from one sample, sequenced in a study of blood T cells in healthy people across ages. For the second PCR, which ran for 7 to 11 cycles, a sample-barcoded 5' primer and a J-beta primer mix were used. MiXCR was run by TCRdb on the 5' RACE reads, yielding one entry per CDR3 protein. The sample has around 870,000 distinct CDR3 sequences, more than 25% seen once. The sample consisted of blood. The receptors derive from a woman of 80 years or more in good health.

On this clonotype itself: Since a much larger clone is just one base distant, this may be a read error. The V and J genes are TRBV24-1 and TRBJ2-1; weak D call: TRBD1 (6 bases). The CDR3 spans 16 residues. From germline, CDR1 is KGHDR and CDR2 SFDVKD. CDR3 amino acids: CTTSDHTGWSDNEQFF. CDR3 coding DNA: TGTACCACCAGTGATCATACAGGGTGGTCGGACAATGAGCAGTTCTTC.

This clonotype was picked up many times. The chain carries TRBV7-2 and TRBJ2-5, with TRBD2 identical over 12 bases. The CDR3 contains 17 residues. Trimming took 5 bases from V and 0 from J; bases not matched to a gene: 7. Germline CDR1 and CDR2: SGHTA and FQGNSA. The CDR3 loop reads CASSPSGGGWYQETQYF. CDR3 bases: TGTGCCAGCAGCCCTAGCGGGGGGGGATGGTACCAAGAGACCCAGTACTTC.

This clonotype was counted at least ten times. The chain uses TRBV5-1 and TRBJ2-1; unclear D gene. Between the trimmed V and J ends, which lost 3 bases and 7 bases, there was a span of 11 bases. The CDR3 covers 13 residues. Germline CDR1 reads SGHRS; CDR2 reads YFSETQ. The CDR3 loop reads CASSSALGNEQFF. CDR3 nucleotide sequence: TGCGCCAGCAGCTCGGCGCTGGGGAATGAGCAGTTCTTC.

The chain links TRBV11-2 to TRBJ2-1; the D is unclear. From germline, CDR1 is SGHAT and CDR2 FQNNGV. The V end lost 1 base, the J end lost 8 bases, and 9 bases lay between the germline ends. The CDR3 contains 13 residues. The CDR3 is CASSLVGCHEQFF. As DNA, the CDR3 is TGTGCCAGCAGCTTAGTGGGGTGTCATGAGCAGTTCTTC.

The chain is built from TRBV7-9 and TRBJ1-5; maybe TRBD1 (5 bases). This CDR3 is built from 19 residues. The ends were cut back, 4 bases at V and 3 bases at J, with 25 bases in the middle. Germline CDR1 reads SEHNR; CDR2 reads FQNEAQ (reference sequence). The CDR3 here is CASSWGMVGATAANQPQHF. Here the CDR3 DNA reads TGTGCCAGCAGCTGGGGGATGGTAGGTGCGACGGCGGCCAATCAGCCCCAGCATTTT.

In its sample, this clonotype was seen many times. The chain has TRBV25-1 and TRBJ1-1, with D maybe TRBD1 (5 bases). Per germline, CDR1 MGHDK and CDR2 SYGVNS. V was clipped by 7 bases and J by 3 bases, with 12 bases between them. The CDR3 runs to 13 residues. This chain's CDR3 is CASTGGGYTEAFF. The DNA of the CDR3 is TGTGCCAGCACCGGCGGGGGGTACACTGAAGCTTTCTTT.

The chain employs TRBV7-2 and TRBJ2-7, with 10 bases matching TRBD2. The V gene end was trimmed by 5 bases and the J gene end by 7 bases; junction bases not matched to a gene: 14. There are 16 residues in the CDR3. Germline lookup yields CDR1 SGHTA and CDR2 FQGNSA. In DNA, the CDR3 is TGTGCCAGCAGCGCGGCCGGGACTAGCGCCTACAATGAGCAGTACTTC. Its translation: CASSAAGTSAYNEQYF.

The V call is TRBV9, the J call TRBJ2-3; 7 bases align to TRBD2. From germline, CDR1 is SGDLS and CDR2 YYNGEE. The CDR3 sequence is 16 residues long. With 0 bases clipped from V and 4 bases from J, the junction kept 8 bases outside the gene matches. The CDR3 reads CASSVETAGVPDTQYF. The CDR3 DNA reads TGTGCCAGCAGCGTAGAAACGGCGGGGGTGCCAGATACGCAGTATTTT.

In its sample, this clonotype was seen a few times. The chain carries TRBV20-1 and TRBJ2-1; D ambiguous. Germline V gene lookup returns CDR1 DFQATT and CDR2 SNEGSKA (reference sequence). There are 13 residues in the CDR3. The ends were cut back, 6 bases at V and 0 bases at J, with 9 bases in the middle. The CDR3: CSAKVLSYNEQFF. The CDR3 region has the DNA TGCAGTGCAAAGGTCCTCTCCTACAATGAGCAGTTCTTC.

This clonotype was observed many times. This sequence joins TRBV7-2 and TRBJ2-3, with D maybe TRBD2 (6 bases). CDR1 is SGHTA, CDR2 FQGNSA, per germline. The CDR3 runs 19 residues. V was pared by 5 bases and J by 0 bases, with 24 bases between. CDR3 sequence reads: CASSQVLVGGAPSTDTQYF. The CDR3, as DNA: TGTGCCAGCAGCCAAGTATTGGTAGGAGGGGCCCCAAGCACAGATACGCAGTATTTT.

This clonotype was observed at least ten times. The chain employs TRBV6-5 and TRBJ1-2; a weak D match, TRBD1 (5 bases). This CDR3 comprises 15 residues. V was clipped by 2 bases and J by 1 base, with 11 bases between them. Per germline, CDR1 MNHEY and CDR2 SVGAGI. Here the CDR3 reads CASSYSQGVNYGYTF. The CDR3 DNA sequence: TGTGCCAGCAGTTACAGTCAGGGAGTTAACTATGGCTACACCTTC.

A note on this clonotype: Since a much larger clone is just one base distant, this may be a read error. The chain is built from TRBV2 and TRBJ2-5, with D hard to call. Trimming removed 8 bases at V and 2 bases at J, with 15 bases between. Germline CDR1 is SNHLY and CDR2 is FYNNEI. The CDR3 is 14 residues long. DNA for the CDR3: TGTGCCAGCGCATCCTCGGGCCAACAAGAGACCCAGTACTTC. It yields the protein CASASSGQQETQYF. The full variable domain, rest sourced from reference TRBV2 and TRBJ2-5, is EPEVTQTPSHQVTQMGQEVILRCVPISNHLYFYWYRQILGQKVEFLVSFYNNEISEKSEIFDDQFSVERPDGSNFTLKIRSTKLEDSAMYFCASASSGQQETQYFGPGTRLLVL.

The chain joins TRBV20-1 to TRBJ1-5; TRBD1 is a possible D gene (5 bases). V was pared by 0 bases and J by 0 bases, with 9 bases between. CDR1 is DFQATT and CDR2 is SNEGSKA in the germline V gene (reference sequence). This CDR3 comprises 15 residues. The CDR3 spells CSARDGGNSNQPQHF. The CDR3 nucleotides are TGCAGTGCTAGAGACGGGGGGAATAGCAATCAGCCCCAGCATTTT.

The rearrangement uses TRBV12-3 or TRBV12-4 and TRBJ2-3; no definite D call. Deletions cut 3 bases from V and 13 bases from J, with 20 bases between. The CDR3 runs to 14 residues. CDR3 sequence reads: CASSFIVRTDVEYF. As DNA, the CDR3 is TGTGCCAGCAGTTTTATAGTGAGAACAGATGTGGAGTATTTT.

This clonotype appeared a few times. V gene TRBV11-2 combines with J gene TRBJ1-2; D is ambiguous. Germline values: CDR1 SGHAT, CDR2 FQNNGV. This CDR3 comprises 13 residues. Between the trimmed V and J ends, which lost 4 bases and 3 bases, there was a span of 9 bases. For the CDR3, the DNA is TGTGCCAGCAGCTACGTAGGTGACTATGGCTACACCTTC. Protein: CASSYVGDYGYTF.

This clonotype was seen repeatedly, ten times or more. The CDR3 loop reads CASSLGRGFYNEQFF. The CDR3 nucleotides read TGTGCCAGCAGTTTGGGCAGGGGCTTCTACAATGAGCAGTTCTTC. V gene TRBV12-3 or TRBV12-4 combines with J gene TRBJ2-1; D is possibly TRBD1 (6 bases). The CDR3 is 15 residues long. V was cut by 3 bases and J by 3 bases, with 12 bases left in between.

This clonotype occurred a few times. The chain recombines TRBV7-2 with TRBJ1-4; no clear D. Trimming left V 4 bases short and J 0 bases short, with 9 bases between. The CDR3 covers 15 residues. CDR1 and CDR2 (germline): SGHTA, FQGNSA. CDR3 sequence (DNA): TGTGCCAGCAGCTCCAGACGGTCAACTAATGAAAAACTGTTTTTT. Translating gives CASSSRRSTNEKLFF.

The chain has TRBV4-2 and TRBJ1-5; D is possibly TRBD1 (5 bases). Trimming shortened V by 1 base and J by 0 bases, and 10 bases separated the two germline ends. Germline values: CDR1 LGHNA, CDR2 YNFKEQ. The CDR3 consists of 16 residues. CDR3 bases: TGTGCCAGCAGCCAAGCGGGGCAGTATAGCAATCAGCCCCAGCATTTT. This translates into CASSQAGQYSNQPQHF.

Concerning this clonotype itself: A much larger clone lies a single base off, so this may be a read error. This chain joins TRBV20-1 and TRBJ2-3; tentatively, D is TRBD2 (6 bases). Looked up from germline, CDR1 is DFQATT and CDR2 is SNEGSKA (reference sequence). The V and J ends lost 5 bases and 4 bases respectively, with 16 bases between them. CDR3 length: 14 amino acids. In nucleotides, the CDR3 is TGCAGTGCTTTAGACGGGGGTGGCGCAGATACGCAGTATTTT. Protein product: CSALDGGGADTQYF.

As for this clonotype: Germline is not matched at one junction end, which may reflect a read error. The chain has TRBV24-1 and TRBJ1-2; D is perhaps TRBD1 (6 bases). The germline V gene encodes CDR1 KGHDR and CDR2 SFDVKD. The CDR3 has 15 residues. DNA of the CDR3: TGTGCCACCAGTGATCGCGGTCGGGGGGCTTATGACTACACCTTC. The encoded protein is CATSDRGRGAYDYTF.

In its sample, this clonotype was seen a few times. This rearrangement joins TRBV10-1 to TRBJ1-1; tentatively, D is TRBD1 (6 bases). This CDR3 has 15 amino acids. Per the germline V gene, CDR1 is WNHNN and CDR2 is SYGVQD (reference sequence). The ends were cut back, 2 bases at V and 1 base at J, with 11 bases in the middle. This chain's CDR3 is CASSETGRTNTEAFF. Here the CDR3 DNA reads TGCGCCAGCAGTGAGACAGGGCGGACGAACACTGAAGCTTTCTTT.

This clonotype was counted ten times or more. The J gene is TRBJ2-7, the V gene TRBV29-1, with 11 bases that match TRBD2. With 7 bases clipped from V and 5 bases from J, the junction kept 7 bases outside the gene matches. The germline V gene encodes CDR1 SQVTM and CDR2 ANQGSEA. CDR3 length: 13 residues. CDR3 DNA sequence: TGCAGCGCCATAGCGGGGGGGCCCCACGAGCAGTACTTC. This codes for CSAIAGGPHEQYF.

This clonotype was observed many times. The chain recombines TRBV5-5 with TRBJ2-5; D perhaps matches TRBD2 (5 bases). This CDR3 contains 14 residues. Germline loops: CDR1 SGHKS, CDR2 YYEKEE (reference sequence). Between the trimmed V and J ends, which lost 0 bases and 3 bases, there was a span of 9 bases. CDR3: CASSLAGEKETQYF. CDR3 in DNA: TGTGCCAGCAGCTTGGCCGGGGAAAAAGAGACCCAGTACTTC.

In this sample, this clonotype turned up many times. The chain joins TRBV12-3 or TRBV12-4 to TRBJ2-5; perhaps D is TRBD1 or TRBD2 (5 bases each). Trimming took off 6 bases at V and 5 bases at J, with 16 bases between the two ends. The CDR3 is made up of 14 amino acids. The CDR3 here is CASSLRGLGETQYF. Written as DNA, the CDR3 is TGTGCCAGCAGCTTGAGGGGTTTGGGGGAGACCCAGTACTTC.

Regarding this clonotype: This may be a read error, as it is one base from a much larger clone. The chain combines TRBV18 with TRBJ2-1, with a tentative D call TRBD1 (6 bases). CDR1 is KGHSH and CDR2 is LQKENI in the germline V gene. Between the trimmed V and J ends, which lost 2 bases and 8 bases, there was a span of 19 bases. This CDR3 region has 16 residues. CDR3 amino acids: CASSPRTASGSDEQFF. DNA of the CDR3: TGTGCCAGCTCACCAAGGACAGCCTCGGGATCGGATGAGCAGTTCTTC. Using reference TRBV18 and TRBJ2-1 for the parts outside the CDR3, the full variable domain is NAGVMQNPRHLVRRRGQEARLRCSPMKGHSHVYWYRQLPEEGLKFMVYLQKENIIDESGMPKERFSAEFPKEGPSILRIQQVVRGDSAAYFCASSPRTASGSDEQFFGPGTRLTVL.